These 12 T cell receptor beta chains were sequenced from one sample in a study of cytomegalovirus exposure and HLA in healthy donors. Sequencing used immunoSEQ multiplex PCR; TCRdb keeps in-frame clones, though not all of them. The table records some 190,000 clones, about 82% of them present only once. The sample taken for sequencing was PBMCs. Source of these receptors: a woman in her late teens or twenties in good health and CMV-seronegative.

V usage is TRBV29-1 and J usage is TRBJ2-7, with 10 bases identical to TRBD2. Trimming at V came to 1 base and at J to 3 bases, leaving 12 bases not matched to a gene. The CDR3 sequence is 17 residues long. In germline, CDR1 is SQVTM, CDR2 ANQGSEA. CDR3 region: CSVEVSSGTSVFYEQYF. DNA of the CDR3: TGCAGCGTTGAAGTCTCATCCGGGACTAGCGTTTTCTACGAGCAGTACTTC.

This clone was recorded once. This chain joins TRBV19 and TRBJ1-2, with TRBD1 identical over 7 bases. This CDR3 contains 13 residues. Germline V CDR1 and CDR2: LNHDA, SQIVND (reference sequence). Losses at the gene ends were 10 bases for V and 4 bases for J; bases not matched to a gene: 9. CDR3 residues: CATPDRAGYGYTF. Here the CDR3 DNA reads TGTGCCACCCCTGACAGGGCGGGCTATGGCTACACCTTC.

This clone was seen a single time. The chain combines TRBV4-2 with TRBJ2-5; 7 bases line up with TRBD1. V was pared by 1 base and J by 4 bases, with 9 bases of the junction left unmatched. There are 16 residues in the CDR3. Germline V lookup: CDR1 LGHNA, CDR2 YNFKEQ. DNA for the CDR3: TGTGCCAGCAGCCAAGCGAGAACAGGGGTCGGAGAGACCCAGTACTTC. Residues: CASSQARTGVGETQYF.

This chain joins TRBV11-2 and TRBJ2-5, with D unresolved. This CDR3 comprises 14 residues. The ends were cut back, 0 bases at V and 5 bases at J, with 10 bases in the middle. The germline CDR1 and CDR2 sequences are SGHAT and FQNNGV. CDR3 nucleotides: TGTGCCAGCAGCTTAGATAGAACGGGTGAGACCCAGTACTTC. It encodes CASSLDRTGETQYF.

The V and J genes are TRBV6-6 and TRBJ1-2, with a possible D match to TRBD1 (5 bases). Between the trimmed V and J ends, which lost 3 bases and 6 bases, there was a span of 17 bases. The CDR3 runs 15 residues. The germline CDR1 and CDR2 sequences are MNHNY and SVGAGI (reference sequence). CDR3 bases: TGTGCCAGCAGTTATTCCGAACGGGGGGAACATGGCTACACCTTC. Amino acid sequence: CASSYSERGEHGYTF.

The chain combines TRBV7-8 with TRBJ2-2, with 9 positions matching TRBD2. This CDR3 is built from 18 residues. CDR1 is SGHVS and CDR2 is FQNEAQ in the germline V gene. J gave up 3 bases and V 1 base, and 9 bases lay outside the gene matches. In nucleotides, the CDR3 is TGTGCCAGCAGCTTAGGAGGGATCGGACTAGCGTACACCGGGGAGCTGTTTTTT. Translated: CASSLGGIGLAYTGELFF.

The CDR3 DNA sequence: TGCGCCAGCAGCTGGGGACTAGCGGGGGCGTACCAAGAGACCCAGTACTTC. Translation: CASSWGLAGAYQETQYF. V and J are TRBV5-1 and TRBJ2-5; 14 positions match TRBD2. Losses at the gene ends were 3 bases for V and 0 bases for J; bases not matched to a gene: 4. In germline, CDR1 is SGHRS, CDR2 YFSETQ. CDR3 size: 17 residues.

This clone was detected once. The chain recombines TRBV6-6 with TRBJ2-5; a possible D gene is TRBD1 (6 bases). TRBJ2-7 matches the DNA end more closely, so the J call is doubtful. The CDR3 sequence is 14 residues long. CDR1 is MNHNY and CDR2 is SVGAGI in the germline V gene (reference sequence). The CDR3 protein is CASTEDSSSYEQYF. CDR3 sequence (DNA): TGTGCCAGCACCGAGGACAGTTCTTCCTACGAGCAGTACTTC.

The CDR3 sequence: CASSISRQAGGEQFF. CDR3 nucleotide sequence: TGTGCCAGTAGTATCAGTAGACAGGCAGGAGGTGAGCAGTTCTTC. The chain has TRBV19 and TRBJ2-1; perhaps TRBD1 as D (6 bases). The CDR3 is made up of 15 amino acids. Germline loops: CDR1 LNHDA, CDR2 SQIVND (reference sequence). Between the trimmed V and J ends, which lost 3 bases and 9 bases, there was a span of 18 bases.

This clone was seen more than once but under ten times. The chain links TRBV9 to TRBJ1-2, with D possibly matching TRBD1 (5 bases). The CDR3 has 16 residues. The germline CDR1 and CDR2 sequences are SGDLS and YYNGEE. The V gene lost 2 bases and the J gene lost 8 bases, with 22 bases spanning the gap. CDR3 coding DNA: TGTGCCAGCAGCGTCGGAAACCGGGGGACCGGACGGGGCTACACCTTC. Its translation: CASSVGNRGTGRGYTF.

The chain carries TRBV2 and TRBJ1-2; D is perhaps TRBD1 (5 bases). V was clipped by 3 bases and J by 0 bases, with 11 bases between them. This CDR3 comprises 15 residues. The germline V gene encodes CDR1 SNHLY and CDR2 FYNNEI. CDR3 nucleotides: TGTGCCAGCAGTGACGGCAGGGCAACTAACTATGGCTACACCTTC. This codes for CASSDGRATNYGYTF.

This sequence joins TRBV18 and TRBJ1-1; maybe TRBD1 (6 bases). The CDR3 covers 15 residues. With 2 bases removed from V and 5 bases from J, the gap between germline ends came to 15 bases. Germline V CDR1 and CDR2: KGHSH, LQKENI. The CDR3 loop reads CASSPTRGQGTEAFF. CDR3 coding DNA: TGTGCCAGCTCACCAACGAGGGGCCAGGGGACTGAAGCTTTCTTT.